The entry that follows covers one TCR beta chain sequence. The data belong to a study of blood T cell repertoires in COVID-19. The repertoire was sequenced with immunoSEQ multiplex PCR; TCRdb's copy has only in-frame clones and lacks some. The repertoire holds tens of thousands of clones, with around 86% as singletons. Per germline, CDR1 SNHLY and CDR2 FYNNEI. This CDR3 spans 13 amino acids. The V and J ends lost 4 bases and 6 bases, in that order; junction bases with no gene match: 0. Sequencing was carried out using peripheral blood. V usage is TRBV2 and J usage is TRBJ2-2; 9 bases line up with TRBD1. The sequence was collected from a human donor in a cohort sampled during active COVID-19. CDR3 sequence: CASSGTGAGELFF. CDR3 nucleotides: TGTGCCAGCAGTGGGACAGGGGCCGGGGAGCTGTTTTTT.